The next 31 T cell receptor beta chains were all read from a single sample in a study of blood T cell repertoires in COVID-19. The data were produced by immunoSEQ multiplex PCR, yet TCRdb's version contains in-frame clones alone and is incomplete. The data hold about 120,000 clones, with almost 70% observed a single time. Input material: peripheral blood. The receptors were sampled from a woman aged 70-85 years with acute or convalescent COVID-19.

This clone was picked up a small number of times. Different DNA sequences within this sample yield the same CDR3. This chain joins TRBV7-2 and TRBJ2-5; the match to TRBD2 covers 7 bases. Germline CDR1 reads SGHTA; CDR2 reads FQGNSA. J was trimmed by 5 bases and V by 0 bases; bases with no gene match: 0. The CDR3 runs 13 residues. The CDR3 DNA follows: TGTGCCAGCAGCTTAGCGGGGGGGGAGACCCAGTACTTC. Its translation: CASSLAGGETQYF.

J is TRBJ2-5 and V is TRBV3-1 (or the pseudogene TRBV3-2); 7 positions match TRBD2. CDR1 and CDR2 (germline): LGHDT, YNNKEL (reference sequence). The CDR3 loop spans 15 amino acids. Trimming at V came to 2 bases and at J to 2 bases, leaving 5 bases not matched to a gene. The CDR3 sequence: CASSQSRGGQETQYF. The CDR3 bases are TGTGCCAGCAGCCAATCGAGGGGAGGGCAAGAGACCCAGTACTTC.

This clone was recorded a few times. The chain is built from TRBV9 and TRBJ1-1; maybe TRBD1 (6 bases). Per germline, CDR1 SGDLS and CDR2 YYNGEE. There are 14 residues in the CDR3. The V end lost 4 bases, the J end lost 1 base, and 11 bases lay between the germline ends. The CDR3 DNA is TGTGCCAGCAGCTCCCTGACAGGGAACACTGAAGCTTTCTTT. Protein sequence: CASSSLTGNTEAFF.

V gene TRBV21-1 combines with J gene TRBJ2-1; the table's D call of TRBD2 was not tested on the DNA. TRBV21-1 is shown as a pseudogene. The length of the CDR3 is 15 residues. The DNA for the CDR3 is TGTGCCAGCAGCAACCCGGGACTAGCGGACAATGAGCAGTTCTTC. It translates to CASSNPGLADNEQFF.

The chain joins TRBV7-8 to TRBJ2-1; D is ambiguous. This CDR3 contains 13 residues. The V gene lost 4 bases and the J gene lost 2 bases, with 6 bases spanning the gap. Germline values: CDR1 SGHVS, CDR2 FQNEAQ. In nucleotides, the CDR3 is TGTGCCAGCAGCTCAGGCACCTACAATGAGCAGTTCTTC. Protein product: CASSSGTYNEQFF.

V gene TRBV19 combines with J gene TRBJ2-3; TRBD2 might be the D (6 bases). The V gene lost 8 bases and the J gene lost 1 base, with 13 bases spanning the gap. The CDR3 sequence is 14 residues long. Germline V gives CDR1 LNHDA, CDR2 SQIVND (reference sequence). Here the CDR3 DNA reads TGTGCCAGTGGGCCCGGGACTGGCACAGATACGCAGTATTTT. Translating it yields CASGPGTGTDTQYF.

Many counts were recorded for this clone. V gene TRBV5-4 combines with J gene TRBJ2-2; 8 nucleotides match TRBD1. Germline V gene lookup returns CDR1 SGHNT and CDR2 YYREEE (reference sequence). V lost 4 bases to trimming and J lost 6 bases; unmatched junction nucleotides: 8. CDR3 length: 15 residues. The CDR3 protein is CASSTGQAYAGELFF. The DNA of the CDR3 is TGTGCCAGCAGCACGGGACAGGCATACGCCGGGGAGCTGTTTTTT.

V gene TRBV6-5 combines with J gene TRBJ2-7; D not resolved. Trimming shortened V by 0 bases and J by 4 bases, and 7 bases separated the two germline ends. The CDR3 sequence is 13 residues long. Germline V gene data show CDR1 as MNHEY and CDR2 as SVGAGI. The CDR3 loop is CASSYSNRYEQYF. In DNA form, the CDR3 reads TGTGCCAGCAGTTACTCGAACAGATACGAGCAGTACTTC.

This chain joins TRBV7-6 and TRBJ2-5, with TRBD2 identical over 8 bases. The CDR3 is 15 amino acids. In germline, CDR1 is SGHVS, CDR2 FNYEAQ. Trimming removed 8 bases from V and 0 bases from J; junction bases left unmatched: 8. The CDR3 sequence: CASGDSGAHQETQYF. The CDR3, as DNA: TGTGCCAGCGGAGATAGCGGGGCGCACCAAGAGACCCAGTACTTC. Full variable domain (outside the CDR3, taken from reference TRBV7-6 and TRBJ2-5): GAGVSQSPRYKVTKRGQDVALRCDPISGHVSLYWYRQALGQGPEFLTYFNYEAQQDKSGLPNDRFSAERPEGSISTLTIQRTEQRDSAMYRCASGDSGAHQETQYFGPGTRLLVL.

This clone turned up a few times. The V call is TRBV4-3, the J call TRBJ2-5, with D possibly matching TRBD2 (6 bases). V lost 3 bases to trimming and J lost 7 bases, with 18 bases between them. CDR1 LGHNA and CDR2 YSLEER come from the germline V gene. The length of the CDR3 is 15 residues. CDR3 nucleotide sequence: TGCGCCAGCAGCCATCACCGGGACTCCTCCCGGACCCAGTACTTC. Its protein is CASSHHRDSSRTQYF.

The J gene is TRBJ2-1, the V gene TRBV25-1; 8 positions agree with TRBD2. Looked up from germline, CDR1 is MGHDK and CDR2 is SYGVNS. Trimming cost V 7 bases and J 9 bases; bases outside gene matches: 8. The CDR3 contains 13 residues. The CDR3 spells CASNRAGVGEQFF. For the CDR3, the DNA is TGTGCCAGCAACCGAGCGGGGGTTGGTGAGCAGTTCTTC. The full variable domain, in which reference TRBV25-1 and TRBJ2-1 provide the parts outside the CDR3, is EADIYQTPRYLVIGTGKKITLECSQTMGHDKMYWYQQDPGMELHLIHYSYGVNSTEKGDLSSESTVSRIRTEHFPLTLESARPSHTSQYLCASNRAGVGEQFFGPGTRLTVL.

This chain links TRBV6-1 with TRBJ1-4, with D perhaps matching TRBD1 (5 bases). Germline-derived CDR1 and CDR2 are MNHNS and SASEGT. Trimming left V 2 bases short and J 5 bases short, with 21 bases between. This CDR3 is built from 18 residues. For the CDR3, the DNA is TGTGCCAGCAGTGAAATGGTGCGGGACCGCAGACCCAATGAAAAACTGTTTTTT. Residues: CASSEMVRDRRPNEKLFF.

This chain joins TRBV11-2 and TRBJ2-1; TRBD2 aligns across 12 bases. In germline, CDR1 is SGHAT, CDR2 FQNNGV. This CDR3 comprises 19 residues. The V and J ends lost 1 base and 8 bases, in that order; junction bases with no gene match: 15. CDR3 DNA: TGTGCCAGCAGCTTAGCCGCTTTTGGACTAGCGGGATATATGGATGAGCAGTTCTTC. The encoded protein is CASSLAAFGLAGYMDEQFF.

The CDR3 protein is CASSHRGLETQYF. The DNA for the CDR3 is TGTGCCAGCAGCCACAGGGGGCTAGAGACCCAGTACTTC. The gene calls are TRBV6-5 and TRBJ2-5; 9 nucleotides match TRBD1. J was trimmed by 4 bases and V by 6 bases; bases with no gene match: 3. The CDR3 length is 13 residues. Germline V gene sequence: CDR1 MNHEY, CDR2 SVGAGI.

The chain recombines TRBV5-6 with TRBJ2-7, with 11 positions matching TRBD2. Per germline, CDR1 SGHDT and CDR2 YYEEEE. V shed 4 bases and J 5 bases; nucleotides not matched to a gene: 5. The CDR3 loop spans 14 amino acids. The CDR3 sequence is CASSETSGRNEQYF. DNA of the CDR3: TGTGCCAGCAGCGAAACTAGCGGGAGAAACGAGCAGTACTTC.

This clone was detected only once. One end of the junction varies from germline; a read error may be responsible. The rearrangement joins TRBV10-3 to TRBJ1-5; weak D call: TRBD1 (5 bases). Germline V CDR1 and CDR2: ENHRY, SYGVKD. The CDR3 has 14 residues. The CDR3 sequence is CASSDTGGHQPQHF. The CDR3 region has the DNA TGTGCCAGCAGTGATACAGGAGGGCATCAGCCCCAGCATTTT.

The chain is built from TRBV5-1 and TRBJ2-7, with D possibly matching TRBD1 (5 bases). The CDR3 is made up of 15 amino acids. Per the germline V gene, CDR1 is SGHRS and CDR2 is YFSETQ. The germline V and J ends were trimmed by 4 bases and 3 bases, with 17 bases remaining between them. CDR3 in amino acids: CASSPSAPGNYEQYF. CDR3 coding DNA: TGCGCCAGCAGCCCGTCGGCCCCAGGGAACTACGAGCAGTACTTC.

The chain combines TRBV27 with TRBJ2-2; TRBD1 aligns across 7 bases. Germline CDR1 MNHEY, CDR2 SMNVEV (reference sequence). This CDR3 comprises 13 residues. J was trimmed by 5 bases and V by 10 bases; bases with no gene match: 7. CDR3 in amino acids: CAIALGQTGELFF. CDR3 in DNA: TGTGCCATCGCCCTGGGACAGACCGGGGAGCTGTTTTTT.

J is TRBJ2-2 and V is TRBV10-3; D perhaps matches TRBD1 (6 bases). The CDR3 contains 19 residues. Trimming took off 0 bases at V and 0 bases at J, with 17 bases between the two ends. Germline V CDR1 and CDR2: ENHRY, SYGVKD. The CDR3 coding sequence is TGTGCCATCAGTGAGTCGGGCCAACAGGGAACATCGAACACCGGGGAGCTGTTTTTT. Its translation is CAISESGQQGTSNTGELFF.

This clone was observed once. V is TRBV18 and J is TRBJ1-2; 7 positions match TRBD1. This CDR3 has 14 residues. The V segment lost 6 bases and the J segment 3 bases; nucleotides outside the gene matches: 7. Germline loops: CDR1 KGHSH, CDR2 LQKENI. CDR3 nucleotide sequence: TGTGCCAGCTCTCGGACAGGTTTAGACTATGGCTACACCTTC. Encoded protein: CASSRTGLDYGYTF.

The CDR3 DNA follows: TGTGCCAGCAGCTTGGACAGGGGACCCACTGAAGCTTTCTTT. Translated: CASSLDRGPTEAFF. This chain links TRBV5-8 with TRBJ1-1; 7 bases map to TRBD1. The CDR3 runs to 14 residues. J lost 4 bases, V lost 0 bases, and 3 bases had no gene match. Germline values: CDR1 SGHTS, CDR2 YDEGEE.

The chain couples TRBV5-6 to TRBJ2-5; 8 bases agree with TRBD2. The CDR3 is made up of 17 amino acids. CDR1 and CDR2 (germline): SGHDT, YYEEEE. The trim removed 5 bases at V and 5 bases at J, leaving 17 bases unmatched. CDR3 loop: CASRILAGPLLLETQYF. In DNA form, the CDR3 reads TGTGCCAGCAGGATTTTAGCGGGGCCGCTTTTATTGGAGACCCAGTACTTC.

This chain links TRBV7-9 with TRBJ2-5, with 10 bases identical to TRBD2. This CDR3 has 17 residues. Germline assignment: CDR1 SEHNR and CDR2 FQNEAQ (reference sequence). V was clipped by 0 bases and J by 5 bases; unmatched bases: 9. Here the CDR3 reads CASSLARIAGGEETQYF. The CDR3 nucleotides read TGTGCCAGCAGCTTAGCCCGAATAGCGGGAGGAGAGGAGACCCAGTACTTC.

The chain recombines TRBV20-1 with TRBJ2-1; TRBD1 is a possible D gene (5 bases). Trimming stripped 3 bases from V and 6 bases from J, with 9 bases between. The CDR3 sequence is 12 residues long. Germline CDR1 is DFQATT and CDR2 is SNEGSKA (reference sequence). This CDR3 is CSASPGFNEQFF. CDR3 coding DNA: TGCAGTGCTAGTCCAGGGTTCAATGAGCAGTTCTTC.

This clone was counted only a few times. The chain links TRBV9 to TRBJ2-2, with D tentatively TRBD2 (6 bases). V lost 2 bases and J lost 1, with 12 bases in between. The germline V gene encodes CDR1 SGDLS and CDR2 YYNGEE. The CDR3 is 16 residues long. The CDR3 is CASSVFGGVNTGELFF. As DNA, the CDR3 is TGTGCCAGCAGCGTTTTTGGCGGGGTGAACACCGGGGAGCTGTTTTTT.

The gene calls are TRBV11-3 and TRBJ2-2, with D unclear. With 1 base removed from V and 0 bases from J, the gap between germline ends came to 6 bases. Germline V gene sequence: CDR1 SGHNT, CDR2 YENEEA. The CDR3 consists of 15 residues. The chain's CDR3 is CASSLGSPNTGELFF. The CDR3 nucleotides read TGTGCCAGCAGCTTAGGCAGTCCGAACACCGGGGAGCTGTTTTTT.

This chain links TRBV10-1 with TRBJ1-5, with a weak D call TRBD1 (6 bases). The CDR3 length is 15 residues. Germline CDR1 reads WNHNN; CDR2 reads SYGVQD (reference sequence). The V end lost 3 bases, the J end lost 2 bases, and 11 bases lay between the germline ends. Written as DNA, the CDR3 is TGCGCCAGCAGTGACGGCAGGGGAGGCAATCAGCCCCAGCATTTT. Its protein is CASSDGRGGNQPQHF.

The rearrangement uses TRBV15 and TRBJ2-2; 10 positions match TRBD2. The CDR3 extends over 16 amino acids. Germline loops: CDR1 LNHNV, CDR2 YYDKDF (reference sequence). The trim removed 4 bases at V and 3 bases at J, leaving 5 bases unmatched. The CDR3 DNA sequence: TGTGCCACCAGCATCGGACTAGCGGAGGACACCGGGGAGCTGTTTTTT. Translated: CATSIGLAEDTGELFF. Using reference TRBV15 and TRBJ2-2 for the parts outside the CDR3, the full variable domain is DAMVIQNPRYQVTQFGKPVTLSCSQTLNHNVMYWYQQKSSQAPKLLFHYYDKDFNNEADTPDNFQSRRPNTSFCFLDIRSPGLGDTAMYLCATSIGLAEDTGELFFGEGSRLTVL.

The J gene is TRBJ1-2, the V gene TRBV2; TRBD1 aligns across 9 bases. This CDR3 spans 11 amino acids. Trimming cost V 10 bases and J 6 bases; bases outside gene matches: 3. Germline CDR1 SNHLY, CDR2 FYNNEI. The CDR3 loop reads CATRTGDGYTF. The CDR3 DNA sequence: TGTGCCACAAGGACAGGGGATGGCTACACCTTC. The full variable domain, its missing parts supplied by reference TRBV2 and TRBJ1-2, is EPEVTQTPSHQVTQMGQEVILRCVPISNHLYFYWYRQILGQKVEFLVSFYNNEISEKSEIFDDQFSVERPDGSNFTLKIRSTKLEDSAMYFCATRTGDGYTFGSGTRLTVV.

The genes are TRBV19 and TRBJ1-1; 9 bases agree with TRBD1. Looked up from germline, CDR1 is LNHDA and CDR2 is SQIVND (reference sequence). The J segment lost 2 bases and the V segment lost 4 bases, leaving 5 bases of the junction unmatched. The CDR3 spans 15 residues. The DNA for the CDR3 is TGTGCCAGTAGTAAAGGACAGGGGCTAAACACTGAAGCTTTCTTT. It specifies CASSKGQGLNTEAFF.

The V and J genes are TRBV28 and TRBJ1-6; 9 bases line up with TRBD1. CDR3 length: 15 residues. J was trimmed by 7 bases and V by 6 bases; bases with no gene match: 7. From germline, CDR1 is MDHEN and CDR2 SYDVKM. The CDR3 nucleotides read TGTGCCAGCAGACGCTTAGGGACAGGGAATTCACCCCTCCACTTT. Amino acid sequence: CASRRLGTGNSPLHF.